The TCR beta chain described here comes from a study of post-analysis software for immune sequencing data. Tagging with unique molecular identifiers was a feature of the TCR beta cDNA libraries. One entry per CDR3 protein results from TCRdb running MiXCR on the PCR reads. The sample lists some 890,000 distinct CDR3 sequences; 53% were seen once. The germline V gene encodes CDR1 SGDLS and CDR2 YYNGEE. After removal of 0 bases from V and 5 bases from J, the junction contained 0 bases not matched to a gene. CDR3 size: 13 residues. For this clonotype: What it binds is not known.

Study observations and caveats: Four or five TRBV segments, TRBV5-6, TRBV5-1 and TRBV20-1 among them, were found more frequent in patients than controls.

The source material was blood. The chain links TRBV9 to TRBJ1-1; 8 bases match TRBD1. The TCR was taken from a girl under 18 with multiple sclerosis. CDR3 protein: CASSVGQGTEAFF. The CDR3 DNA reads TGTGCCAGCAGCGTAGGACAGGGGACTGAAGCTTTCTTT.